This T cell receptor (beta chain) was captured in a study of T cell responses to AZD1222 COVID-19 vaccine. Of note for this clone: What it binds is not known.

Profiled with immunoSEQ multiplex PCR; TCRdb holds only in-frame clones, not every one. The sample lists tens of thousands of clones, over 75% occurring once. This CDR3 region has 15 residues. The V segment lost 4 bases and the J segment 4 bases; nucleotides outside the gene matches: 5. CDR1 and CDR2 (germline): LNHDA, SQIVND (reference sequence). Whole-study results and caveats: It should be noted that donors were predominantly white British and more often female, and clonal diversity was possibly underestimated. Spike-specific TCR breadth and depth both grew after two AZD1222 doses. Among vaccine-associated CD4 TCRs, coverage spanned spike, with dominance at 160-218 and 743-854.

The receptor was isolated from an adult in good health. V usage is TRBV19 and J usage is TRBJ1-1; 11 bases match TRBD1. Here the sequenced sample was peripheral blood, taken on day 0 of AZD1222 vaccination. In DNA, the CDR3 is TGTGCCAGTAGTAGGGGACAGGGGGGGATCACTGAAGCTTTCTTT. Its translation: CASSRGQGGITEAFF. The variable domain in full, with the rest retrieved from reference TRBV19 and TRBJ1-1, is DGGITQSPKYLFRKEGQNVTLSCEQNLNHDAMYWYRQDPGQGLRLIYYSQIVNDFQKGDIAEGYSVSREKKESFPLTVTSAQKNPTAFYLCASSRGQGGITEAFFGQGTRLTVV.